The clone carrying this TCR beta chain was recorded at least ten times. Its antigen is currently unknown. These data come from a study of CD8+CD57+ T cells in acquired aplastic anemia. Study-level information: The DNA of sorted CD4+ and CD8+ cells averaged roughly 3.2 ug. Sequencing produced an average of around 10 million reads per healthy donor for CD4+ cells.

Germline-derived CDR1 and CDR2 are SGHDT and YYEEEE. V was cut by 4 bases and J by 5 bases, with 12 bases left in between. The CDR3 contains 14 residues. Study outcomes and limitations: Found in both controls and patients were twenty-nine CD8+ CDR3 sequences.

Genomic DNA constituted the template upon which TCR beta VDJ and CDR3 profiling was performed. TCRdb re-called the reads through MiXCR, storing one row per CDR3 protein. The profile shows about 190,000 distinct CDR3 sequences, less than 65% of them singletons. The sequencing sample was made of sorted CD4+, CD8+, or CD8+CD57+ T cells (not recorded which) from PBMCs. The chain uses TRBV5-6 and TRBJ1-4, with a tentative D call TRBD1 (5 bases). This sequence was found in a human donor in good health, serving as a control. The CDR3 region has the DNA TGTGCCAGCAGCCGAGACAGCGGAAATGAAAAACTGTTTTTT. Its translation is CASSRDSGNEKLFF.